This TCR beta chain comes out of a study of beta chain features in type 1 diabetes. V lost 4 bases, J lost 5 bases, and 14 bases lay in between. The germline V gene has CDR1 SQVTM and CDR2 ANQGSEA. CDR3 size: 13 residues. Whole-study results and caveats: When cDNA is sequenced, cells with high TCR expression could be over-represented. Type 1 diabetes patients had moderately but significantly shorter TCRB CDR3s in all four CD4+ subsets. The naive, central memory and Treg TCRB repertoires showed an apparent similarity that was greater among patients than among healthy donors.

Sorting with CD45RO/CCR7/CD25/CD127/CD95/CD27 yielded naive, central memory, regulatory and stem-like memory CD4+ cells. All sorted populations exceeded 95% purity. This clone has only a few counts. Antigen unknown. Every isolated RNA sample was fully reverse transcribed, so sequencing captured expressed TCRB transcripts. Here immunoSEQ multiplex PCR was the method, and the copy in TCRdb shows in-frame clones only, minus some. The data contain about 160,000 clones, roughly 59% of them seen just once; the ten biggest clones take up 0.08% to 0.09%. The sequenced material came from naive CD4+ T cells from blood. This chain joins TRBV29-1 and TRBJ1-2; no clear D gene. This TCR came from a man aged 25 to 45 with type 1 diabetes. Here the CDR3 reads CSVATARSYGYTF. The CDR3 region has the DNA TGCAGCGTTGCTACAGCACGATCTTATGGCTACACCTTC.